Following are 10 T cell receptor beta chains from one sample sequenced in a study of blood T cell repertoires in COVID-19. Some clones are missing from TCRdb's copy, which holds only in-frame ones; the method was immunoSEQ multiplex PCR. The data hold about 40,000 clones, with 65% to 80% observed a single time. The sequenced material came from peripheral blood. The receptors originated from a man at least 80 years old with acute or convalescent COVID-19.

This chain connects TRBV7-8 to TRBJ1-1; 8 positions match TRBD1. The CDR3 sequence is 15 residues long. V lost 2 bases and J lost 3; bases outside the gene matches: 5. Germline CDR1 SGHVS, CDR2 FQNEAQ. The DNA for the CDR3 is TGTGCCAGCAGCTTACCAAGGACAGGGTACACTGAAGCTTTCTTT. Protein product: CASSLPRTGYTEAFF. Variable domain in full (rest from reference TRBV7-8 and TRBJ1-1): GAGVSQSPRYKVAKRGQDVALRCDPISGHVSLFWYQQALGQGPEFLTYFQNEAQLDKSGLPSDRFFAERPEGSVSTLKIQRTQQEDSAVYLCASSLPRTGYTEAFFGQGTRLTVV.

The chain links TRBV3-1 (or the pseudogene TRBV3-2) to TRBJ2-5; D gene ambiguous. The CDR3 is 14 residues long. CDR1 and CDR2 (germline): LGHDT, YNNKEL (reference sequence). V lost 0 bases, J lost 3 bases, and 8 bases lay in between. CDR3 sequence reads: CASSQDNYEETQYF. The CDR3 bases are TGTGCCAGCAGCCAAGATAACTATGAAGAGACCCAGTACTTC.

This clone showed up just a few times. This sequence joins TRBV3-1 (or the pseudogene TRBV3-2) and TRBJ2-1, with 13 bases lining up with TRBD2. Germline CDR1 is LGHDT and CDR2 is YNNKEL (reference sequence). This CDR3 has 15 residues. V shed 4 bases and J 6 bases; nucleotides not matched to a gene: 3. CDR3 residues: CASSPGLAGLNEQFF. CDR3 coding DNA: TGTGCCAGCAGCCCGGGACTAGCGGGACTCAATGAGCAGTTCTTC.

This clone was counted between two and nine times. This rearrangement joins TRBV6-5 to TRBJ2-1; the D gene is possibly TRBD2 (5 bases). Trimming stripped 1 base from V and 5 bases from J, with 12 bases between. The CDR3 sequence is 15 residues long. Germline V CDR1 and CDR2: MNHEY, SVGAGI. The CDR3 loop is CASSYFWTPNNEQFF. The CDR3 DNA reads as TGTGCCAGCAGTTACTTCTGGACTCCCAACAATGAGCAGTTCTTC.

The rearrangement joins TRBV29-1 to TRBJ1-4; no clear D gene. Germline V lookup: CDR1 SQVTM, CDR2 ANQGSEA. V was clipped by 3 bases and J by 0 bases, with 8 bases between them. CDR3 size: 14 residues. CDR3 residues: CSVDGLTTNEKLFF. CDR3 nucleotide sequence: TGCAGCGTTGATGGGCTTACAACTAATGAAAAACTGTTTTTT.

The rearrangement links TRBV5-4 to TRBJ2-3; D possibly corresponds to TRBD2 (6 bases). Between the trimmed V and J ends, which lost 0 bases and 5 bases, there was a span of 16 bases. CDR1 is SGHNT, CDR2 YYREEE, per germline (reference sequence). This CDR3 has 16 residues. CDR3 nucleotide sequence: TGTGCCAGCAGCTTGGTAGGCGGAACGGGAGTAGATACGCAGTATTTT. It codes for CASSLVGGTGVDTQYF.

V is TRBV28 and J is TRBJ2-7; D gene unclear. This CDR3 is 11 amino acids long. Looked up from germline, CDR1 is MDHEN and CDR2 is SYDVKM. V was cut by 4 bases and J by 2 bases, with 3 bases left in between. The CDR3 sequence is CASSSTYEQYF. Written as DNA, the CDR3 is TGTGCCAGCAGTTCAACCTACGAGCAGTACTTC.

The chain joins TRBV6-5 to TRBJ1-3; the D gene is possibly TRBD1 (6 bases). Looked up from germline, CDR1 is MNHEY and CDR2 is SVGAGI. The CDR3 extends over 15 amino acids. V lost 9 bases and J lost 0, with 15 bases in between. For the CDR3, the DNA is TGTGCCAGTAACAGGGCAGTCGGCTCTGGAAACACCATATATTTT. This codes for CASNRAVGSGNTIYF.

The chain has TRBV19 and TRBJ1-2; perhaps TRBD1 as D (5 bases). V was trimmed by 2 bases and J by 8 bases, leaving 9 bases between them. CDR3 length equals 12 residues. From germline, CDR1 is LNHDA and CDR2 SQIVND (reference sequence). The CDR3: CASSIKGRGYTF. DNA for the CDR3: TGTGCCAGTAGTATAAAGGGGCGCGGCTACACCTTC. The full variable domain, with the rest looked up from reference TRBV19 and TRBJ1-2, is DGGITQSPKYLFRKEGQNVTLSCEQNLNHDAMYWYRQDPGQGLRLIYYSQIVNDFQKGDIAEGYSVSREKKESFPLTVTSAQKNPTAFYLCASSIKGRGYTFGSGTRLTVV.

The chain couples TRBV18 to TRBJ2-7, with 8 bases matching TRBD1. Germline V gives CDR1 KGHSH, CDR2 LQKENI. The CDR3 sequence is 15 residues long. V lost 1 base, J lost 2 bases, and 4 bases stayed unmatched. CDR3 protein: CASSPRQGATYEQYF. The DNA for the CDR3 is TGTGCCAGCTCACCACGGCAGGGGGCAACCTACGAGCAGTACTTC. Using reference TRBV18 and TRBJ2-7 for the parts outside the CDR3, the full variable domain is NAGVMQNPRHLVRRRGQEARLRCSPMKGHSHVYWYRQLPEEGLKFMVYLQKENIIDESGMPKERFSAEFPKEGPSILRIQQVVRGDSAAYFCASSPRQGATYEQYFGPGTRLTVT.